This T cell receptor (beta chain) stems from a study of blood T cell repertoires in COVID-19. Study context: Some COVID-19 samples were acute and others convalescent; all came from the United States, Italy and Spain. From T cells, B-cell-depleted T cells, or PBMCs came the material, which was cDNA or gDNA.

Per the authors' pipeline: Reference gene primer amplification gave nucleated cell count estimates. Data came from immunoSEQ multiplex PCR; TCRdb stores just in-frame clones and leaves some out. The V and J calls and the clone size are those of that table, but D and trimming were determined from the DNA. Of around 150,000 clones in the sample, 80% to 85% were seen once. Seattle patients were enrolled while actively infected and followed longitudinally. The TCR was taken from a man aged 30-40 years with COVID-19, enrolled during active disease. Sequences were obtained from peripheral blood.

The CDR3 here is CASSQDGPSGYTGELFF. The CDR3 nucleotides read TGCGCCAGCAGCCAAGATGGGCCTAGCGGCTACACCGGGGAGCTGTTTTTT. The J gene is TRBJ2-2, the V gene TRBV4-3; 7 bases align to TRBD2. V gave up 0 bases and J gave up 3 bases; unmatched junction bases: 7. Looked up from germline, CDR1 is LGHNA and CDR2 is YSLEER. The CDR3 extends over 17 amino acids.